Each of the 22 T cell receptor beta chains below was sequenced from the same sample in a study of molecular identifiers for immune sequencing clone quantification. Via MiXCR, TCRdb re-called the PCR reads, giving one row per CDR3 protein. Of just under 650,000 distinct CDR3 sequences in the sample, just under 20% were seen once. The sample was naive CD8+ T cells from blood, with Jurkat cell RNA spiked in. Subset noted: FACS-sorted CD8+CD4-CCR7+CD45RA+ naive T cells. These receptors were obtained from a human donor in good health. Some libraries in this study had Jurkat cell RNA spiked in.

With respect to this clonotype: It is likely a read error, because the conserved phenylalanine at the end of the CDR3 is missing. The chain links TRBV13 to TRBJ1-2, with 12 bases lining up with TRBD1. The CDR3 spans 14 residues. Germline CDR1 PRHDT, CDR2 FYEKMQ (reference sequence). CDR3 amino acids: CASSLGTGGSGYTL. In DNA, the CDR3 is TGTGCCAGCAGCCTAGGGACAGGGGGCTCTGGCTACACCCTC.

The chain recombines TRBV19 with TRBJ1-5, with unresolved D. The CDR3 length is 16 residues. With 4 bases removed from V and 4 bases from J, the gap between germline ends came to 17 bases. Germline lookup yields CDR1 LNHDA and CDR2 SQIVND (reference sequence). The DNA of the CDR3 is TGTGCCAGTAGTAGTGGGCGCGGGTTGTTGAATCAGCCCCAGCATTTT. Amino acids: CASSSGRGLLNQPQHF.

The sample holds many counts of this clonotype. This rearrangement joins TRBV12-3 or TRBV12-4 to TRBJ2-1; D possibly uses TRBD1 or TRBD2 (6 bases each). Trimming took 5 bases from V and 9 from J, leaving 26 bases between them. CDR3 length: 17 residues. The CDR3 sequence is CASSPPEGGPISAEQFF. The CDR3 DNA reads TGTGCCAGCAGTCCCCCGGAGGGGGGTCCAATTAGTGCTGAGCAGTTCTTC.

This clonotype has at least ten counts. The V and J genes are TRBV30 and TRBJ2-7, with a tentative D call TRBD1 (5 bases). Trimming shortened V by 5 bases and J by 1 base, and 15 bases separated the two germline ends. CDR3 length: 14 amino acids. CDR1 GTSNPN and CDR2 SVGIG come from the germline V gene (reference sequence). Here the CDR3 reads CAWGISAGSYEQYF. The CDR3 DNA is TGTGCCTGGGGGATTTCGGCAGGGTCCTACGAGCAGTACTTC.

This clonotype was seen more than once but under ten times. V gene TRBV12-3 or TRBV12-4 combines with J gene TRBJ1-1, with 11 bases matching TRBD1. The trim removed 3 bases at V and 2 bases at J, leaving 8 bases unmatched. The CDR3 is 17 amino acids. CDR3 sequence (DNA): TGTGCCAGCAGTTTTGGACAGGGGGCACGTTCTAACACTGAAGCTTTCTTT. This sequence encodes CASSFGQGARSNTEAFF.

This clonotype was recorded at least ten times. The V gene is TRBV4-1, the J gene TRBJ1-4; no firm D call. Trimming cost V 0 bases and J 0 bases, with 5 bases left between them. This CDR3 region has 15 residues. CDR1 MGHRA and CDR2 YSYEKL come from the germline V gene. CDR3 bases: TGCGCCAGCAGCCAAGACTGGCCAACTAATGAAAAACTGTTTTTT. Translated, it gives CASSQDWPTNEKLFF.

This clonotype has a count of ten or more. The chain carries TRBV20-1 and TRBJ2-7, with 9 bases that match TRBD2. From germline, CDR1 is DFQATT and CDR2 SNEGSKA (reference sequence). With V trimmed by 0 bases and J by 7 bases, 7 bases remained unmatched. The CDR3 runs 14 residues. Written as DNA, the CDR3 is TGCAGTGCTAGAGATTTTGTAGCGGGAGATGAGCAGTACTTC. Translation gives CSARDFVAGDEQYF.

The chain couples TRBV7-9 to TRBJ2-7; D uncertain. The ends were cut back, 6 bases at V and 6 bases at J, with 15 bases in the middle. The germline gives CDR1 SEHNR, CDR2 FQNEAQ (reference sequence). This CDR3 contains 13 residues. CDR3 amino acids: CASSQTDPLEQYF. The CDR3 DNA reads as TGTGCCAGCAGTCAGACGGACCCCCTCGAGCAGTACTTC.

This chain connects TRBV19 to TRBJ2-2; no definite D call. Trimming stripped 5 bases from V and 6 bases from J, with 16 bases between. The germline CDR1 and CDR2 sequences are LNHDA and SQIVND (reference sequence). This CDR3 region has 15 residues. Written as DNA, the CDR3 is TGTGCCAGTAGTGGGAAGGCCGTATATCCCGGGGAGCTGTTTTTT. This codes for CASSGKAVYPGELFF. Complete variable domain (other parts from reference TRBV19 and TRBJ2-2): DGGITQSPKYLFRKEGQNVTLSCEQNLNHDAMYWYRQDPGQGLRLIYYSQIVNDFQKGDIAEGYSVSREKKESFPLTVTSAQKNPTAFYLCASSGKAVYPGELFFGEGSRLTVL.

This clonotype was recorded at least ten times. The rearrangement joins TRBV20-1 to TRBJ1-3; 7 bases are shared with TRBD1. Germline trimming cut 3 bases from V and 2 bases from J; bases unmatched to any gene: 7. Germline CDR1 DFQATT, CDR2 SNEGSKA (reference sequence). This CDR3 comprises 15 residues. The CDR3 loop is CSASDRVFPGNTIYF. In nucleotides, the CDR3 is TGCAGTGCTAGTGACAGGGTATTTCCTGGAAACACCATATATTTT.

This clonotype was detected a few times. A read error may produce the germline difference seen at one junction end. This rearrangement joins TRBV7-2 to TRBJ1-4; 9 positions match TRBD1. This CDR3 spans 17 amino acids. CDR1 and CDR2 (germline): SGHTA, FQGNSA. The CDR3 here is CAGSSDSGTGPNEKLFF. The CDR3 DNA reads TGTGCCGGCAGCTCCGATTCTGGGACAGGGCCGAATGAAAAACTGTTTTTT.

The V and J genes are TRBV19 and TRBJ2-2; D is ambiguous. The ends were cut back, 3 bases at V and 1 base at J, with 9 bases in the middle. The CDR3 contains 15 residues. Germline CDR1 is LNHDA and CDR2 is SQIVND (reference sequence). In DNA form, the CDR3 reads TGTGCCAGTAGTATTCAGTTGAAGAACACCGGGGAGCTGTTTTTT. Amino acid sequence: CASSIQLKNTGELFF.

As for this clonotype: This may come from a read error, since a much larger clone is one base off. The J gene is TRBJ1-1, the V gene TRBV5-1; D ambiguous. Trimming took off 0 bases at V and 2 bases at J, with 17 bases between the two ends. The germline V gene has CDR1 SGHRS and CDR2 YFSETQ. The CDR3 is made up of 17 amino acids. CDR3 coding DNA: TGCGCCAGCAGCTTGGCGATGGCCGACGCAATAAACACTGAAGCTTTCTTT. As protein: CASSLAMADAINTEAFF.

This clonotype was recorded many times. This chain connects TRBV29-1 to TRBJ2-7; a possible D gene is TRBD1 (5 bases). Per the germline V gene, CDR1 is SQVTM and CDR2 is ANQGSEA. There are 12 residues in the CDR3. V was cut by 4 bases and J by 5 bases, with 12 bases left in between. CDR3 nucleotides: TGCAGCGTTGTGGCAGGGTCCCACGAGCAGTACTTC. It is translated as CSVVAGSHEQYF.

The rearrangement links TRBV4-3 to TRBJ1-2, with D hard to call. Germline V lookup: CDR1 LGHNA, CDR2 YSLEER. The CDR3 spans 15 residues. V lost 5 bases to trimming and J lost 0 bases, with 13 bases between them. CDR3 region: CASSSVQTPNYGYTF. The CDR3 DNA reads TGCGCCAGCAGCTCCGTTCAGACACCTAACTATGGCTACACCTTC.

This clonotype was recorded a few times. This sequence joins TRBV6-2 or TRBV6-3 and TRBJ2-7, with 8 bases aligning to TRBD2. Germline-derived CDR1 and CDR2 are MNHEY and SVGEGT. This CDR3 contains 16 residues. Trimming cost V 4 bases and J 0 bases; bases outside gene matches: 8. The CDR3 loop reads CASSFLLAESSYEQYF. The CDR3 DNA sequence: TGTGCCAGCAGTTTTTTACTAGCGGAGAGCTCCTACGAGCAGTACTTC.

Only a few counts were recorded for this clonotype. The chain uses TRBV19 and TRBJ2-7, with D possibly being TRBD1 (5 bases). The CDR3 consists of 14 residues. Germline assignment: CDR1 LNHDA and CDR2 SQIVND (reference sequence). Trimming shortened V by 7 bases and J by 4 bases, and 17 bases separated the two germline ends. CDR3 in amino acids: CASTIGPGPYEQYF. The CDR3 nucleotides are TGTGCCAGTACCATAGGGCCAGGGCCATACGAGCAGTACTTC.

Comments on this clonotype: A junction boundary mismatches the germline segment, possibly from a read error. V is TRBV6-2 or TRBV6-3 and J is TRBJ1-4; D gene ambiguous. The CDR3 runs 14 residues. Germline values: CDR1 MNHEY, CDR2 SVGEGT. For the CDR3, the DNA is TGTGCCAGCAGTAGAAAGGACCGTTCTGAAAAACTGCTTTTT. It codes for CASSRKDRSEKLLF.

This clonotype has at least ten counts. V and J are TRBV28 and TRBJ2-7; 9 positions agree with TRBD2. V was pared by 5 bases and J by 5 bases, with 13 bases of the junction left unmatched. Germline assignment: CDR1 MDHEN and CDR2 SYDVKM. The CDR3 runs 16 residues. The CDR3 sequence is CASSKTGTSWIDEQYF. For the CDR3, the DNA is TGTGCCAGCAGTAAAACTGGGACTAGCTGGATCGACGAGCAGTACTTC.

This clonotype showed up just a few times. The chain joins TRBV30 to TRBJ1-1, with a tentative D call TRBD1 (5 bases). CDR3 length: 16 amino acids. Between the trimmed V and J ends, which lost 2 bases and 0 bases, there was a span of 16 bases. Germline V gene lookup returns CDR1 GTSNPN and CDR2 SVGIG (reference sequence). The CDR3, as DNA: TGTGCCTGGAGTCCCTTTTGGACAAACGTGAACACTGAAGCTTTCTTT. Translated, it gives CAWSPFWTNVNTEAFF.

At least ten counts were recorded for this clonotype. The chain combines TRBV10-3 with TRBJ2-3, with D perhaps matching TRBD1 or TRBD2 (5 bases each). CDR1 is ENHRY and CDR2 is SYGVKD in the germline V gene. There are 13 residues in the CDR3. V was trimmed by 10 bases and J by 2 bases, leaving 13 bases between them. The chain's CDR3 is CATQGPITDTQYF. In DNA form, the CDR3 reads TGTGCCACCCAGGGACCGATCACAGATACGCAGTATTTT.

As regards this clonotype: Just one base apart from a much larger clone, this may be a read error. The J gene is TRBJ2-3, the V gene TRBV10-3, with D tentatively TRBD1 or TRBD2 (6 bases each). CDR1 is ENHRY and CDR2 is SYGVKD in the germline V gene. The length of the CDR3 is 15 residues. The CDR3 reads CAISPGSGGTDTLYF. CDR3 in DNA: TGTGCCATCAGTCCTGGCTCCGGGGGCACAGATACGCTGTATTTT.